This T cell receptor (beta chain) came from a study of human thymus T cells. V lost 4 bases to trimming and J lost 4 bases; unmatched junction nucleotides: 4. CDR3 size: 14 residues. The germline V gene has CDR1 MNHEY and CDR2 SVGAGI. Corrective heart surgery yielded the resections from which the thymus tissue came. Some clones are missing from TCRdb's copy, which holds only in-frame ones; the method was immunoSEQ multiplex PCR. The sample has about 120,000 clones, just under 95% seen once. This clone was detected only a few times. The material sequenced was thymus tissue. The sequence derives from a boy in the first two years of life with a congenital heart defect but otherwise immunologically healthy. This chain links TRBV6-5 with TRBJ2-5; 9 bases map to TRBD1. In DNA, the CDR3 is TGTGCCAGCAGTTTAAGGGGACAGGGAGAGACCCAGTACTTC. Translation: CASSLRGQGETQYF.